The T cell receptor (beta chain) described here comes from a study of spatial heterogeneity in lung cancer (dated by TCRdb to about 2019). Broadly, across the study: More beta-chain than alpha-chain transcripts were consistently detected, likely reflecting higher beta-chain transcript abundance. In tumor regions, TCR transcript counts showed a strong correlation with a T cell transcriptional module score derived from matched bulk RNA-seq. In the raw uncorrected reads, each unique combination of TCR and UMI appeared on average more than ten times. In non-small cell lung cancer, the study made a quantitative comparison of TCR alpha and beta repertoires among multiple tumor regions, matched nontumor lung and blood. The study linked features of the TCR repertoire to counts of nonsynonymous mutations, which were determined by whole-exome sequencing of tumor tissue. At surgery, fewer than 250 tumor regions, approximately 64 matched nontumor lung samples and a few dozen PBMC samples were TCR-sequenced for both alpha and beta chains.

This sample's time point label indicates: sample taken at primary tumor resection. Donors were some 67 patients with early-stage, untreated non-small cell lung cancer from the lung TRACERx cohort. Without any cell sorting, TCR sequencing was performed on whole RNA extracted either from tumor and nontumor lung tissue or from cryopreserved PBMC samples. Patients were selected for TCR sequencing only if sufficient RNA was available from at least two tumor regions. Before being selected, tumor and adjacent nontumor lung specimens were reviewed by a lung pathologist. This clonotype has just a few counts. Its antigen specificity is not known. There are no base qualities to consult, and no much larger clone falls within one base. Since the library was made to target alpha chains, this beta chain is a stray read and its abundance is not meaningful. Broad study findings and their caveats: The tumor nonsynonymous mutation count correlated with the number of expanded alpha and beta TCRs within the tumor. TCR-seq coverage of tumor T cells was estimated at only around 6.7% for alpha chains and around 13% for beta chains. The count of ubiquitous expanded TCRs correlated with the count of ubiquitous nonsynonymous mutations, and the count of regional expanded TCRs correlated with the count of regional nonsynonymous mutations. Additional single-cell paired TCR alpha and beta sequencing was considered necessary to confirm, at a functional level, the hypothesis that regional TCRs recognize regional mutations.

The library was produced with 5' RACE. The run used a NextSeq 500. The TCR library protocol attached a unique molecular identifier to each TCR cDNA molecule to allow correction of PCR and sequencing errors. The study's processing was this. Decombinator tools were used for TCR identification, UMI-based error correction and CDR3 extraction. TCRs above a frequency of 2 per 1,000, corresponding to the top 1% of the tumor frequency distribution, were defined as expanded. Expanded tumor TCRs statistically deemed absent (corrected P<0.05) from at least one tumor region were classed as regional, and all other expanded tumor TCRs were classed as ubiquitous. Renyi diversity was computed with the R vegan package after each repertoire had been subsampled 100 times to 5,000 TCRs. CDR3 similarity networks were built from amino acid triplet string-kernel similarity, connecting CDR3s with pairwise similarity above 0.82. TCRdb reprocessed the public reads (quality trimming at Q25 with fastp, clone calling with MiXCR) and kept in-frame beta chains. For every CDR3 protein sequence, its rows merge into one entry that carries the most common genes and DNA. The V and J calls were determined by TCRdb, not by the authors. The sample yields some 330 distinct CDR3 sequences; 22% were counted once. The leading ten clones occupy over 20% of the sample.

This sample comprised lung tumor tissue, obtained at surgery. The clonotype was recovered from a female donor with early-stage non-small cell lung cancer.

The bases read TGTGCCAGCAGCTTAACGACCTCGGAGACCCAGTACTTC. This gives the protein CASSLTTSETQYF. The sequence joins TRBV7-3 to TRBJ2-5, with an unclear D gene assignment. From a lookup of the germline V gene, CDR1 and CDR2 are SGHTA and FQGTGA. The CDR3 covers 13 residues, taking in both the cysteine and the phenylalanine. Of all the DNA, just the CDR3 is kept, 39 bases in frame from base 1. V drops 0 bases and J drops 5 bases, leaving 7 bases in between.